A selection of T cell receptor beta chains follows, all from one sample in a study of T cell responses to AZD1222 COVID-19 vaccine. Assay used: immunoSEQ multiplex PCR; TCRdb lists only in-frame clones, some missing. The top ten hold approximately 7.9% of the sample, which has about 120,000 clones, roughly 90% seen once. Here the sequenced sample was peripheral blood, taken 28 days after the second AZD1222 dose. These receptors all stem from an adult who received the AZD1222 COVID-19 vaccine. CDR3s include the opening cysteine and the closing phenylalanine or tryptophan. Fields, in order: clone size, D gene, J gene, V gene, CDR3 DNA, CDR3 protein. A D gene is named only where the DNA matches it firmly. Only part of the rows carry a size: once, few, many, or a class if the clone is expanded.

size: .
D: .
J: TRBJ1-5
V: TRBV24-1
DNA: TGTGCCACCAGTGATACCCGGGGTCTTCAGCCCCAGCATTTT
CDR3: CATSDTRGLQPQHF

size: .
D: .
J: TRBJ1-5
V: TRBV5-1
DNA: TGCGCCAGCAGCTTACTCCCCGGGACAAGTAGCAATCAGCCCCAGCATTTT
CDR3: CASSLLPGTSSNQPQHF

size: .
D: .
J: TRBJ2-3
V: TRBV28
DNA: TGTGCCAGCAGTTTATTCTCGGGAGCAAGAGATACGCAGTATTTT
CDR3: CASSLFSGARDTQYF

size: once
D: TRBD1
J: TRBJ1-2
V: TRBV14
DNA: TGTGCCAGCAGCCACCGGGACAGAGGCGGGAGGTACACCTTC
CDR3: CASSHRDRGGRYTF

size: .
D: TRBD1
J: TRBJ1-3
V: TRBV29-1
DNA: TGCAGCGCTGGGGGACAGTCGGGACGCGGAAACACCATATATTTT
CDR3: CSAGGQSGRGNTIYF

size: .
D: .
J: TRBJ1-2
V: TRBV7-9
DNA: TGTGCCAGCACTCCCAGGGAGAGAGGTGGCTACACCTTC
CDR3: CASTPRERGGYTF

size: .
D: TRBD2
J: TRBJ2-3
V: TRBV6-5
DNA: TGTGCCAGCAGTTCCCGACTAGCGGGGGGGCCAGATACGCAGTATTTT
CDR3: CASSSRLAGGPDTQYF

size: .
D: .
J: TRBJ2-3
V: TRBV5-1
DNA: TGCGCCAGCAGCGTGGACAGAGTCACAGATACGCAGTATTTT
CDR3: CASSVDRVTDTQYF

size: .
D: .
J: TRBJ2-2
V: TRBV2
DNA: TGTGCCACCTCGGACCAAGCCACCGGGGAGCTGTTTTTT
CDR3: CATSDQATGELFF

size: .
D: TRBD1
J: TRBJ1-2
V: TRBV28
DNA: TGTGCCAGCGGGAGACCCAACTTGGGGACAGGGCCTTATGGCTACACCTTC
CDR3: CASGRPNLGTGPYGYTF

size: once
D: TRBD1
J: TRBJ1-4
V: TRBV6-5
DNA: TGTGCCAGCAGCCTACAGGGGGCTAATGAAAAACTGTTTTTT
CDR3: CASSLQGANEKLFF

size: .
D: .
J: TRBJ2-5
V: TRBV18
DNA: TGTGCCAGCTCACCTTGGACGGCCCTGGGGGTAGAGACCCAGTACTTC
CDR3: CASSPWTALGVETQYF

size: .
D: .
J: TRBJ2-1
V: TRBV4-2
DNA: TGTGCCAGCAGCCAAGTGTTGCAGGGGACCTACAATGAGCAGTTCTTC
CDR3: CASSQVLQGTYNEQFF

size: .
D: .
J: TRBJ2-7
V: TRBV2
DNA: TGTGCCAGCAGTGACAGCAGAAAAAGCTCCTACGAGCAGTACTTC
CDR3: CASSDSRKSSYEQYF

size: .
D: .
J: TRBJ2-3
V: TRBV6-5
DNA: TGTGCCAGCAACGACAACAGTGGGGCAGATACGCAGTATTTT
CDR3: CASNDNSGADTQYF

size: .
D: TRBD1
J: TRBJ1-2
V: TRBV9
DNA: TGTGCCAGCAGCGCCGGGACAGGCTATGGCTACACCTTC
CDR3: CASSAGTGYGYTF

size: .
D: TRBD2
J: TRBJ2-1
V: TRBV6-1
DNA: TGTGCCAGCAGTGAGAGGACTAGCGGGGGCAATAATGAGCAGTTCTTC
CDR3: CASSERTSGGNNEQFF

size: .
D: TRBD1
J: TRBJ1-2
V: TRBV2
DNA: TGTGCCAGCAGTCTCCCTCGACAGGGCCTCGACTATGGCTACACCTTC
CDR3: CASSLPRQGLDYGYTF

size: .
D: TRBD1
J: TRBJ1-4
V: TRBV28
DNA: TGTGCCAGCAGTAACAGGGGGCTTGAAGAAAAACTGTTTTTT
CDR3: CASSNRGLEEKLFF

size: .
D: TRBD1
J: TRBJ1-5
V: TRBV3-1/TRBV3-2
DNA: TGTGCCAGCAGCCGAACAGGGGATCAGCCCCAGCATTTT
CDR3: CASSRTGDQPQHF